This entry features one T cell receptor beta chain sequence. Its cognate antigen is unknown. This sample was included in a study of cytomegalovirus exposure and HLA in healthy donors. Study in general: Most donors, around 81% of a few hundred genotyped, fell in the Caucasian-associated ancestry cluster. Study findings and constraints: The study reported that TCR beta sequences accurately predicted HLA-A and HLA-B alleles in most subjects.

Primers included in the PCR were 60 Vbeta and 13 Jbeta primers. The protocol was immunoSEQ multiplex PCR, while the TCRdb copy is restricted to in-frame clones and leaves out a portion. This table has some 120,000 clones, around three quarters appearing once. Trimming took 0 bases from V and 2 from J, leaving 8 bases between them. In germline, CDR1 is GTSNPN, CDR2 SVGIG (reference sequence). The CDR3 is made up of 15 amino acids. The rearrangement joins TRBV30 to TRBJ2-6; tentative D call: TRBD2 (7 bases). The source is a man in his forties in good health and CMV-seronegative. The sequencing sample was made of PBMCs. CDR3 in DNA: TGTGCCTGGAGTGTAGGGGGGGCTGGGGCCAACGTCCTGACTTTC. Its translation: CAWSVGGAGANVLTF.